One sample yielded the 11 T cell receptor beta chains listed below, sequenced in a study of blood T cell repertoires in COVID-19. Sequenced by immunoSEQ multiplex PCR; TCRdb stores in-frame clones only, minus some. The table lists 200,000 or so clones, around 90% of them singletons. Sequencing was carried out using peripheral blood. These TCRs come from a man aged 55 to 70 who had recovered from COVID-19.

The CDR3 sequence is CASRGLKSGQGRLGGYTF. In DNA form, the CDR3 reads TGTGCCAGCAGGGGTCTCAAATCTGGACAGGGGAGATTAGGAGGCTACACCTTC. V usage is TRBV27 and J usage is TRBJ1-2; 9 nucleotides align to TRBD1. The germline gives CDR1 MNHEY, CDR2 SMNVEV (reference sequence). The CDR3 extends over 18 amino acids. J was trimmed by 8 bases and V by 6 bases; bases with no gene match: 22.

This chain connects TRBV6-5 to TRBJ1-2; possibly TRBD1 for D (5 bases). This CDR3 is built from 15 residues. Germline CDR1 reads MNHEY; CDR2 reads SVGAGI. V lost 0 bases and J lost 7, with 15 bases in between. The CDR3: CASSYSKGPGGGYTF. The CDR3 nucleotides read TGTGCCAGCAGTTACTCTAAGGGGCCGGGGGGTGGCTACACCTTC.

This clone came up once. The chain joins TRBV4-1 to TRBJ2-2; D is perhaps TRBD2 (6 bases). Germline V gene lookup returns CDR1 MGHRA and CDR2 YSYEKL. V lost 7 bases, J lost 4 bases, and 13 bases lay in between. The CDR3 totals 14 residues. CDR3 DNA: TGCGCCAGCAAGACGGGAGAGGGCACCGGGGAGCTGTTTTTT. It translates to CASKTGEGTGELFF.

The rearrangement uses TRBV7-2 and TRBJ1-6; no clear D. The CDR3 consists of 14 residues. The germline gives CDR1 SGHTA, CDR2 FQGNSA. Trimming removed 3 bases at V and 11 bases at J, with 14 bases between. In DNA, the CDR3 is TGTGCCAGCAGCTTTCTGGCAGCCGGGGCACCCCTCCACTTT. Encoded protein: CASSFLAAGAPLHF.

The chain has TRBV18 and TRBJ1-2, with TRBD1 matching 7 bases. The CDR3 length is 15 residues. Germline-derived CDR1 and CDR2 are KGHSH and LQKENI. The junction had 8 bases not matched to a gene; V was cut back by 5 bases and J by 2 bases. This chain's CDR3 is CASSGQASFNYGYTF. CDR3 in DNA: TGTGCCAGCTCAGGACAGGCCAGCTTCAACTATGGCTACACCTTC.

Concerning this clone itself: Within the sample, other DNA sequences also encode this same CDR3. The chain employs TRBV18 and TRBJ2-3; the match to TRBD2 covers 9 bases. Germline CDR1 KGHSH, CDR2 LQKENI. This CDR3 is 14 amino acids long. Trimming took 6 bases from V and 1 from J; bases not matched to a gene: 2. The chain's CDR3 is CASSGLAGTDTQYF. The CDR3 DNA reads TGTGCCAGCTCGGGACTAGCTGGCACAGATACGCAGTATTTT.

To note about this clone: One junction end does not reproduce the germline sequence, and a read error may be involved. The chain links TRBV15 to TRBJ1-3, with 7 bases that match TRBD1. Germline lookup yields CDR1 LNHNV and CDR2 YYDKDF (reference sequence). CDR3 size: 17 residues. CDR3 residues: CATSRGAGGSLGDTIYF. The CDR3 DNA sequence: TGTGCCACCAGCAGAGGGGCAGGGGGAAGTCTTGGAGACACCATATATTTT.

The genes are TRBV11-2 and TRBJ2-3; unclear D gene. This CDR3 spans 17 amino acids. CDR1 SGHAT and CDR2 FQNNGV come from the germline V gene. Trimming shortened V by 4 bases and J by 1 base, and 18 bases separated the two germline ends. The DNA for the CDR3 is TGTGCCAGCAGCTCCTCCTTGGGCGTTGTGGGCACAGATACGCAGTATTTT. This gives the protein CASSSSLGVVGTDTQYF.

V gene TRBV6-4 combines with J gene TRBJ2-2; 9 bases fit TRBD1. CDR1 is MRHNA and CDR2 is SNTAGT in the germline V gene. J lost 2 bases, V lost 5 bases, and 3 bases had no gene match. The CDR3 consists of 15 residues. The CDR3 DNA is TGTGCCAGCAGTCAACAGGGGGCAAACACCGGGGAGCTGTTTTTT. Translated: CASSQQGANTGELFF.

The sample holds one count of this clone. The genes are TRBV5-1 and TRBJ2-7; 10 bases map to TRBD2. The CDR3 covers 16 residues. Germline-derived CDR1 and CDR2 are SGHRS and YFSETQ. With V trimmed by 3 bases and J by 1 base, 7 bases remained unmatched. This CDR3 reads CASSSTIAGGSYEQYF. CDR3 sequence (DNA): TGCGCCAGCAGCTCGACAATAGCGGGGGGATCCTACGAGCAGTACTTC. Complete variable domain (other parts from reference TRBV5-1 and TRBJ2-7): KAGVTQTPRYLIKTRGQQVTLSCSPISGHRSVSWYQQTPGQGLQFLFEYFSETQRNKGNFPGRFSGRQFSNSRSEMNVSTLELGDSALYLCASSSTIAGGSYEQYFGPGTRLTVT.

The rearrangement links TRBV12-3 or TRBV12-4 to TRBJ2-3, with D perhaps matching TRBD1 (5 bases). The ends were cut back, 4 bases at V and 3 bases at J, with 5 bases in the middle. The CDR3 has 12 residues. The CDR3: CASSSGTDTQYF. CDR3 nucleotides: TGTGCCAGCAGTTCAGGGACAGATACGCAGTATTTT.